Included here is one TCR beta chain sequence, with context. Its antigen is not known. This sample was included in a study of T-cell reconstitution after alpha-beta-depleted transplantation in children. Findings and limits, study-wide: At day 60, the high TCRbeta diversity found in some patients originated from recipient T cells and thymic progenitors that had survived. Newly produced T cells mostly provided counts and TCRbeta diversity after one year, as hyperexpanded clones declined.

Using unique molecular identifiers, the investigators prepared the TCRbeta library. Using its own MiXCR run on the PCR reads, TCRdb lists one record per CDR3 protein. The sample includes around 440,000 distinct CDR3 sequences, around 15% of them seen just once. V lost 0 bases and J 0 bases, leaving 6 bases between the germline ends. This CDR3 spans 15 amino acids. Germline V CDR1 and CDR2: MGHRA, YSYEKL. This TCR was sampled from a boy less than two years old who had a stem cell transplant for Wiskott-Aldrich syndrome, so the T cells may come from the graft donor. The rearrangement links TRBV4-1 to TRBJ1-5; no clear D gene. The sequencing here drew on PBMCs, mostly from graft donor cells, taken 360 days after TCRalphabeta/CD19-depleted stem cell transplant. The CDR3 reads CASSQDRNSNQPQHF. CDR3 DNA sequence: TGCGCCAGCAGCCAAGATCGGAATAGCAATCAGCCCCAGCATTTT.